These 20 T cell receptor beta chains originate from one sample sequenced in a study of cytomegalovirus exposure and HLA in healthy donors (TCRdb year 2017). Library preparation employed the immunoSEQ multiplex PCR assay. For the multiplex PCR, a mixture combining 60 forward primers for TCR Vbeta segments and 13 reverse primers for TCR Jbeta segments was used. The clones in this table, taken by TCRdb from immuneACCESS, are in-frame only. Not every clone is retained; where verified, under half of the shortfall comes from an unresolved V gene, and the cause of the rest is unknown. Across this sample there are roughly 180,000 clones, with 75% to 90% seen only once. The ten most abundant clones make up just over 4.5% of the sample. Sequenced sample: PBMCs. The receptor set was obtained from a woman aged 45 to 65 in good health and CMV-seropositive.

V usage is TRBV7-3 and J usage is TRBJ2-2; 12 bases are shared with TRBD2. In germline, CDR1 is SGHTA, CDR2 FQGTGA. Trimming removed 4 bases from V and 6 bases from J; junction bases left unmatched: 3. The CDR3 length is 15 residues. This chain's CDR3 is CASSSTSGSSGELFF. The CDR3 nucleotides are TGTGCCAGCAGCTCGACTAGCGGGAGTTCCGGGGAGCTGTTTTTT. The full variable domain, with the rest looked up from reference TRBV7-3 and TRBJ2-2, is GAGVSQTPSNKVTEKGKYVELRCDPISGHTALYWYRQSLGQGPEFLIYFQGTGAADDSGLPNDRFFAVRPEGSVSTLKIQRTERGDSAVYLCASSSTSGSSGELFFGEGSRLTVL.

V is TRBV9 and J is TRBJ2-7, with 9 bases that match TRBD2. From germline, CDR1 is SGDLS and CDR2 YYNGEE. V lost 4 bases, J lost 7 bases, and 12 bases stayed unmatched. The CDR3 length is 15 residues. CDR3 nucleotide sequence: TGTGCCAGCAGCATTAGCGGGAGTTACCCTGAGGAGCAGTACTTC. Its translation: CASSISGSYPEEQYF.

The chain links TRBV27 to TRBJ2-2, with TRBD1 as a possible D gene (5 bases). The CDR3 covers 14 residues. Germline CDR1 and CDR2: MNHEY and SMNVEV (reference sequence). V lost 2 bases, J lost 5 bases, and 9 bases lay in between. CDR3 nucleotide sequence: TGTGCCAGCAGTTTAGTGGGGCGGACCGGGGAGCTGTTTTTT. It codes for CASSLVGRTGELFF.

With regard to this clone: A read error may account for a junction end that differs from germline. This chain links TRBV7-7 with TRBJ2-5; the D gene is possibly TRBD2 (5 bases). The CDR3 loop spans 16 amino acids. Germline lookup yields CDR1 SSHAT and CDR2 FNYEAQ (reference sequence). The CDR3 is CASSPYYTGCRETQYF. The CDR3 DNA is TGTGCTAGCAGCCCTTATTATACGGGGTGTCGGGAGACCCAGTACTTC.

The chain links TRBV6-1 to TRBJ2-5, with 8 positions matching TRBD2. Trimming removed 8 bases from V and 2 bases from J; junction bases left unmatched: 4. Germline V gene data show CDR1 as MNHNS and CDR2 as SASEGT. The CDR3 is 13 residues long. This chain's CDR3 is CASRLAGQETQYF. Here the CDR3 DNA reads TGTGCCAGCCGTTTAGCGGGACAAGAGACCCAGTACTTC.

V gene TRBV13 combines with J gene TRBJ1-6; TRBD1 matches at 10 bases. The ends lost 3 bases at V and 12 bases at J; junction bases unmatched: 11. The CDR3 has 16 residues. CDR1 PRHDT and CDR2 FYEKMQ come from the germline V gene (reference sequence). CDR3 nucleotide sequence: TGTGCCAGCAGCTTCTCGGGACAGGGGCCATGGGTACCCCTCCACTTT. This sequence encodes CASSFSGQGPWVPLHF.

The chain links TRBV7-9 to TRBJ1-1; a weak D match, TRBD1 (6 bases). V gave up 4 bases and J gave up 4 bases, with 10 bases separating them. Germline loops: CDR1 SEHNR, CDR2 FQNEAQ (reference sequence). The CDR3 consists of 13 residues. In nucleotides, the CDR3 is TGTGCCAGCAGCTGGCAGGGGACCACTGAAGCTTTCTTT. Residues: CASSWQGTTEAFF.

The table lists this clone with a count of one. The rearrangement uses TRBV29-1 and TRBJ1-5; 10 bases align to TRBD1. Germline values: CDR1 SQVTM, CDR2 ANQGSEA. This CDR3 is 14 amino acids long. The V segment lost 6 bases and the J segment 2 bases; nucleotides outside the gene matches: 4. For the CDR3, the DNA is TGCAGCGTCGTGACAGGGGGCGGCAATCAGCCCCAGCATTTT. Translated, it gives CSVVTGGGNQPQHF.

A note on this clone: The germline gene is not matched at one end of the junction; a read error may be the cause. J is TRBJ1-1 and V is TRBV7-7; D not certain. The CDR3 loop spans 15 amino acids. Germline CDR1 reads SSHAT; CDR2 reads FNYEAQ (reference sequence). The CDR3 nucleotides read TGTGCTAGCAGCTTAGTGCTTGCGGGGAACACTGAAGCTTTCTTT. Protein sequence: CASSLVLAGNTEAFF.

This clone was seen a handful of times. CDR3 sequence reads: CASSPHGGSISYEQYF. CDR3 coding DNA: TGCGCCAGCAGCCCCCATGGCGGGAGTATATCCTACGAGCAGTACTTC. This chain links TRBV5-1 with TRBJ2-7; 7 bases fit TRBD2. Germline loops: CDR1 SGHRS, CDR2 YFSETQ. The CDR3 runs 16 residues. V lost 4 bases and J lost 1; bases outside the gene matches: 11.

This rearrangement joins TRBV9 to TRBJ2-1, with TRBD1 identical over 7 bases. V lost 4 bases and J lost 6; bases outside the gene matches: 10. Germline-derived CDR1 and CDR2 are SGDLS and YYNGEE. CDR3 size: 15 residues. The CDR3 region has the DNA TGTGCCAGCAGCCCAAGGACAGGTTTAGGCAATGAGCAGTTCTTC. Translation gives CASSPRTGLGNEQFF.

The chain uses TRBV19 and TRBJ1-5; 11 bases line up with TRBD1. This CDR3 is built from 17 residues. Germline V gene sequence: CDR1 LNHDA, CDR2 SQIVND (reference sequence). Trimming at V came to 5 bases and at J to 4 bases, leaving 10 bases not matched to a gene. This chain's CDR3 is CASSLWTGGDLNQPQHF. The CDR3 nucleotides read TGTGCCAGTAGTCTCTGGACAGGGGGCGACTTAAATCAGCCCCAGCATTTT.

This clone was seen only a few times. The genes are TRBV27 and TRBJ2-7, with D perhaps matching TRBD2 (6 bases). V lost 6 bases, J lost 4 bases, and 13 bases lay in between. The CDR3 covers 13 residues. CDR1 is MNHEY and CDR2 is SMNVEV in the germline V gene (reference sequence). The CDR3 DNA reads TGTGCCAGCAGCCTCGGACTACAGTACGAGCAGTACTTC. Encoded protein: CASSLGLQYEQYF.

This chain connects TRBV2 to TRBJ2-1, with D maybe TRBD1 (5 bases). Germline CDR1 is SNHLY and CDR2 is FYNNEI. The CDR3 is 12 residues long. Trimming took 7 bases from V and 4 from J, leaving 8 bases between them. The DNA for the CDR3 is TGTGCCAGCAAAACAGGATACAATGAGCAGTTCTTC. Encoded protein: CASKTGYNEQFF.

V gene TRBV10-3 combines with J gene TRBJ1-1; no clear D gene. The CDR3 totals 13 residues. Germline V gene data show CDR1 as ENHRY and CDR2 as SYGVKD. The V end was cut by 2 bases, the J end by 0 bases, with 4 bases between. CDR3 amino acids: CAISETVNTEAFF. CDR3 coding DNA: TGTGCCATCAGTGAGACGGTGAACACTGAAGCTTTCTTT.

The chain is built from TRBV5-1 and TRBJ2-2; perhaps TRBD2 as D (6 bases). Trimming left V 0 bases short and J 4 bases short, with 16 bases between. Germline V gives CDR1 SGHRS, CDR2 YFSETQ. CDR3 length equals 17 residues. The CDR3 DNA reads TGCGCCAGCAGCTTGGCGTCCTACCGGAGGGGCACCGGGGAGCTGTTTTTT. This encodes CASSLASYRRGTGELFF.

V gene TRBV27 combines with J gene TRBJ2-2; TRBD1 agrees at 7 bases. J was trimmed by 4 bases and V by 3 bases; bases with no gene match: 8. CDR3 size: 16 residues. CDR1 and CDR2 from the germline V gene are MNHEY and SMNVEV (reference sequence). CDR3 protein: CASSFHPGGSTGELFF. CDR3 bases: TGTGCCAGCAGTTTTCACCCAGGGGGATCCACCGGGGAGCTGTTTTTT.

This chain joins TRBV11-2 and TRBJ1-1; D is unresolved. With 1 base removed from V and 4 bases from J, the gap between germline ends came to 7 bases. Germline V gene lookup returns CDR1 SGHAT and CDR2 FQNNGV. There are 13 residues in the CDR3. CDR3 sequence: CASSLVGSTEAFF. In DNA form, the CDR3 reads TGTGCCAGCAGCTTAGTAGGGAGCACTGAAGCTTTCTTT.

This chain links TRBV11-2 with TRBJ2-7, with 7 bases matching TRBD2. The CDR3 loop spans 14 amino acids. CDR1 and CDR2 (germline): SGHAT, FQNNGV. Losses at the gene ends were 1 base for V and 3 bases for J; bases not matched to a gene: 3. The CDR3 sequence: CASSLGGGLYEQYF. CDR3 nucleotides: TGTGCCAGCAGCTTAGGGGGAGGGCTCTACGAGCAGTACTTC.

V usage is TRBV21-1 and J usage is TRBJ2-1; the table assigns TRBD2, which was not confirmed against the DNA. TRBV21-1 is deemed a pseudogene. The CDR3 totals 16 residues. CDR3 nucleotides: TGTGCCAGCAGCCGACTAGCGCGCGAGACCTACAATGAGCAGTTCTTC. Translated, it gives CASSRLARETYNEQFF.